This T cell receptor beta chain is drawn from a study of regulatory T cells in long-lasting Graves disease. Study-wide results and limits: Accuracy may have been reduced by the small sample size. Persistent disease preferred TRBV28, TRBJ1-2 and TRBJ2-5; new disease, TRBV20-1 and TRBJ2-1.

Library construction for TCR beta used iRepertoire HTBI primers and Arm-PCR of CDR3 regions. Via MiXCR, TCRdb re-called the multiplex PCR reads, giving one row per CDR3 protein. The sample holds about 430,000 distinct CDR3 sequences, under 25% seen once. Concerning this clonotype itself: What it binds is unknown.

Time point here: persistent/refractory GD, antithyroid drugs over 5 years with positive TRAb. RNA from PBMCs was the source of the TCR library. Diagnosing Graves' disease relied on the American Thyroid Association guidelines. The length of the CDR3 is 19 residues. With 5 bases clipped from V and 2 bases from J, the junction kept 17 bases outside the gene matches. Germline values: CDR1 SEHNR, CDR2 FQNEAQ (reference sequence). This clonotype was sampled from a female donor with Graves disease. The V gene is TRBV7-9, the J gene TRBJ2-7; 11 bases map to TRBD2. Specimen: peripheral blood mononuclear cells (PBMCs), collected when the disease was refractory, from a patient treated with antithyroid drugs. CDR3 bases: TGTGCCAGCAGCCACCTTGGGGGAGGGCTAGCGGGAGGAACCTACGAGCAGTACTTC. Translating it yields CASSHLGGGLAGGTYEQYF.